This TCR beta chain originates from a study of cytomegalovirus exposure and HLA in healthy donors. Study details: Most genotyped donors, 65% to 90% of 398, had Caucasian-associated genetic ancestry.

With 60 Vbeta and 13 Jbeta primers, the PCR was carried out. The assay was immunoSEQ multiplex PCR, and TCRdb's table has in-frame clones only and misses some. The sample shows roughly 99,000 clones, 73% of them seen only once. General observations from the study: Beyond CMV serostatus, there was no information to go on about immune exposure.

This CDR3 spans 15 amino acids. V lost 6 bases, J lost 5 bases, and 19 bases lay in between. Germline-derived CDR1 and CDR2 are KGHSH and LQKENI. This clone turned up a few times. Its antigen is unidentified. V usage is TRBV18 and J usage is TRBJ2-5; a weak D match, TRBD2 (6 bases). The sequence came from a man aged 30 to 45 in good health and CMV-seronegative. What was sequenced was PBMCs. CDR3 coding DNA: TGTGCCAGCTCGGGGCGTCCCTGGGGAGGTGAGACCCAGTACTTC. Its translation is CASSGRPWGGETQYF. The full variable domain, with the rest looked up from reference TRBV18 and TRBJ2-5, is NAGVMQNPRHLVRRRGQEARLRCSPMKGHSHVYWYRQLPEEGLKFMVYLQKENIIDESGMPKERFSAEFPKEGPSILRIQQVVRGDSAAYFCASSGRPWGGETQYFGPGTRLLVL.